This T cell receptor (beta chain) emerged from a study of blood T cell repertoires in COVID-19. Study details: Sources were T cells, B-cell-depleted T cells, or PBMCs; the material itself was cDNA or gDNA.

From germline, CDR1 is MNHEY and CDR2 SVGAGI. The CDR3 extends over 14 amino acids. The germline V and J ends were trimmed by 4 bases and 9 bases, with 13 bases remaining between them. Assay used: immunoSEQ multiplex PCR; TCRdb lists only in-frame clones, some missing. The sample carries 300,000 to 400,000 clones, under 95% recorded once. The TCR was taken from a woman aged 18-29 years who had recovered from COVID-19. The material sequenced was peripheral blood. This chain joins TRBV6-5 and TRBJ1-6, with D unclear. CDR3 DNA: TGTGCCAGCAGTTCGGCGGGCTTCGGTTCACCCCTCCACTTT. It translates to CASSSAGFGSPLHF.